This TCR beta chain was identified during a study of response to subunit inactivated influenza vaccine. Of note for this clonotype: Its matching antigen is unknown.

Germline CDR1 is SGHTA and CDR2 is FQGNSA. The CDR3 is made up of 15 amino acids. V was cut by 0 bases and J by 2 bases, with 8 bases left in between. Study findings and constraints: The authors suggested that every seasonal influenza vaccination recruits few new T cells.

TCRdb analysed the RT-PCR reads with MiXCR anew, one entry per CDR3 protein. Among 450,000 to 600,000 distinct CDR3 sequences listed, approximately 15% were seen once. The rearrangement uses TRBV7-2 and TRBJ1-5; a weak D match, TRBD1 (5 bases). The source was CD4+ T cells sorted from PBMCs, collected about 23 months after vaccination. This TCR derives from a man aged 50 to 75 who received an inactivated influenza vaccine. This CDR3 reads CASSLAGTRNQPQHF. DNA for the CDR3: TGTGCCAGCAGCTTAGCAGGGACCCGCAATCAGCCCCAGCATTTT.